The 4 T cell receptor beta chains presented below share a single source sample, sequenced in a study of blood T cell repertoires in COVID-19 (dated by TCRdb to 2020 to 2022). Library preparation used the immunoSEQ multiplex PCR assay. TCRdb retrieved this table from immuneACCESS and kept in-frame rearrangements only. Not all clones are present; in checked studies, unresolved V genes account for under half, and no reason is known for the remainder. In all, the sample holds roughly 90,000 clones, and about 85% of those were seen once. 9.5% to 15% of the sample rests with the top ten. Material: peripheral blood. All receptors derive from a human donor in a cohort sampled during active COVID-19.

This clone occurred a few times. The chain couples TRBV6-2 or TRBV6-3 to TRBJ2-7; D not certain. This CDR3 region has 11 residues. V was shortened by 4 bases and J by 13 bases, with 14 bases between the two germline ends. Germline CDR1 and CDR2: MNHEY and SVGEGT. The CDR3 protein is CASSSSPSVYF. In nucleotides, the CDR3 is TGTGCCAGCAGTTCCTCACCGTCGGTCTACTTC.

The chain is built from TRBV18 and TRBJ2-3; 11 bases are a match to TRBD2. This CDR3 has 16 amino acids. Per germline, CDR1 KGHSH and CDR2 LQKENI. V gave up 3 bases and J gave up 0 bases; unmatched junction bases: 2. The CDR3 nucleotides read TGTGCCAGCTCACCTATAGCGGGAGGGAGCACAGATACGCAGTATTTT. Its protein product is CASSPIAGGSTDTQYF.

The chain uses TRBV2 and TRBJ1-1, with 11 bases that match TRBD1. Germline V lookup: CDR1 SNHLY, CDR2 FYNNEI. This CDR3 has 13 amino acids. V was pared by 7 bases and J by 4 bases, with 2 bases of the junction left unmatched. The CDR3: CASTGTGGTEAFF. Written as DNA, the CDR3 is TGTGCCAGCACCGGGACAGGGGGCACTGAAGCTTTCTTT.

The rearrangement joins TRBV6-4 to TRBJ1-1; D unclear. The V gene lost 6 bases and the J gene lost 2 bases, with 10 bases spanning the gap. The CDR3 loop spans 13 amino acids. Germline V gene data show CDR1 as MRHNA and CDR2 as SNTAGT. The CDR3 DNA reads as TGTGCCAGCAGGGCCTCCCTTAACACTGAAGCTTTCTTT. Translating it yields CASRASLNTEAFF.